This TCR beta chain was retrieved from a study of memory CD4+ T cells and cytomegalovirus serostatus. TCRdb's table, derived via immunoSEQ multiplex PCR, lists solely in-frame clones and lacks some. The sample consists of around 30,000 clones, around 74% of them appearing once. The CDR3 loop spans 17 amino acids. V shed 3 bases and J 2 bases; nucleotides not matched to a gene: 6. Per the germline V gene, CDR1 is SGHNT and CDR2 is YYREEE (reference sequence). Single viable CD3+CD4+CD8-CD45RO+ cells were sorted as the memory CD4+ T cells. Points from the study as a whole: The CMV-associated TCR signature appears largely within the CD4+ memory repertoire.

Remarks on this clone: Its antigen is not known.

What was sequenced was memory CD4+ T cells from blood. The rearrangement joins TRBV5-4 to TRBJ2-6, with 9 bases aligning to TRBD1. This sequence was found in an adult in good health and CMV-seronegative. Some clones in this sample may be carry-over from other donors' samples. CDR3 sequence (DNA): TGTGCCAGCAGCTCAAGACAGGGGGGGGCTGGGGCCAACGTCCTGACTTTC. It yields the protein CASSSRQGGAGANVLTF.